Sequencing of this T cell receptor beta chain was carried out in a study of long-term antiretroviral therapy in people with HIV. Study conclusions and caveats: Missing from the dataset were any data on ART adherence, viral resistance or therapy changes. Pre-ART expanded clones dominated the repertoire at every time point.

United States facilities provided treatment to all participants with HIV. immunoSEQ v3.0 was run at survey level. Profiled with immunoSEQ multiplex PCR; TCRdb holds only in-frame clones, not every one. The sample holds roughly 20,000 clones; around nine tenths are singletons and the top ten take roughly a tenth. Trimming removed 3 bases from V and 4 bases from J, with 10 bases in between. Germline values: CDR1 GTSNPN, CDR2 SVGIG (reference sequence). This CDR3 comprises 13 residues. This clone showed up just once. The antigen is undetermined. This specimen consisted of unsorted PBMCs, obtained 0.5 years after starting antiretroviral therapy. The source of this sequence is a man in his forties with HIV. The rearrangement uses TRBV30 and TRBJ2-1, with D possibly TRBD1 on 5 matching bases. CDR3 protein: CAWRDTLYNEQFF. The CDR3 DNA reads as TGTGCCTGGAGGGACACGCTTTACAATGAGCAGTTCTTC.